Listed below are T cell receptor beta chains from one sample, sequenced in a study of cytomegalovirus exposure and HLA in healthy donors. TCRdb's copy holds only in-frame clones and misses some; the assay was immunoSEQ multiplex PCR. The table lists under 100,000 clones, approximately 96% of them singletons. Sequencing was done on a sample of PBMCs. The receptors were gathered from a man aged 18 to 30 in good health and CMV-seronegative. Each CDR3 is given with its conserved first and last residue. Fields, in order: J gene, clone size, D gene, V gene, CDR3 DNA, CDR3 protein. A D gene is named only where the DNA matches it firmly. Some rows have no size entry. The others give once, few or many, or a class for an expanded clone.

J: TRBJ2-1
size: .
D: TRBD2
V: TRBV28
DNA: TGTGCCAGCACCGCTCGAGCGGGGGGCCTCTACAATGAGCAGTTCTTC
CDR3: CASTARAGGLYNEQFF

J: TRBJ1-3
size: .
D: TRBD1
V: TRBV28
DNA: TGTGCCAGCAGTTTAGGGACAGGGGGCCCTGGAAACACCATATATTTT
CDR3: CASSLGTGGPGNTIYF

J: TRBJ2-7
size: .
D: TRBD2
V: TRBV6-1
DNA: TGTGCCGGGACCAGGACTAGCGGGAGCATCCACGAGCAGTACTTC
CDR3: CAGTRTSGSIHEQYF

J: TRBJ2-7
size: .
D: .
V: TRBV5-1
DNA: TGCGCCAGCAGCTTGGCGGGGGTAGGCCCCTACGAGCAGTACTTC
CDR3: CASSLAGVGPYEQYF

J: TRBJ2-3
size: .
D: TRBD2
V: TRBV7-6
DNA: TGTGCCAGCAGCTTATTAGCGGGAGGCGGGAGCACAGATACGCAGTATTTT
CDR3: CASSLLAGGGSTDTQYF

J: TRBJ2-3
size: .
D: TRBD2
V: TRBV5-1
DNA: TGCGCCAGCAGCGTCACTAGCGTGCACACAGATACGCAGTATTTT
CDR3: CASSVTSVHTDTQYF

J: TRBJ2-1
size: .
D: TRBD2
V: TRBV19
DNA: TGTGCCAGTAGTATTGTGGCTAGCGGGAGATTAGAGCAGTTCTTC
CDR3: CASSIVASGRLEQFF

J: TRBJ2-1
size: .
D: .
V: TRBV29-1
DNA: TGCAGCGTTGAAAAATCTGCTAGTGAGCAGTTCTTC
CDR3: CSVEKSASEQFF

J: TRBJ2-1
size: .
D: .
V: TRBV10-1
DNA: TGCGCCAGCAGTGAGTCTGGAGTGGGTGACTACAATGAGCAGTTCTTC
CDR3: CASSESGVGDYNEQFF

J: TRBJ2-3
size: .
D: .
V: TRBV6-5
DNA: TGTGCCAGCAGCCTCAGGGGTCCAGGCACAGATACGCAGTATTTT
CDR3: CASSLRGPGTDTQYF

J: TRBJ1-2
size: .
D: .
V: TRBV4-1
DNA: TGCGCCAGCAAAGAACAGACAACTAACTATGGCTACACCTTC
CDR3: CASKEQTTNYGYTF

J: TRBJ1-1
size: once
D: .
V: TRBV29-1
DNA: TGCAGCGTTGATCTGGCAGGGATGAACACTGAAGCTTTCTTT
CDR3: CSVDLAGMNTEAFF

J: TRBJ2-2
size: .
D: TRBD1
V: TRBV18
DNA: TGTGCCAGCTCACCACTTACGGGACAGGGGGCCGGGGAGCTGTTTTTT
CDR3: CASSPLTGQGAGELFF

J: TRBJ2-1
size: .
D: TRBD2
V: TRBV27
DNA: TGTGCCAGCAGCCGTATTATCGCTAGCGGGAGAGCGCAACAGTTCTTC
CDR3: CASSRIIASGRAQQFF

J: TRBJ2-7
size: .
D: .
V: TRBV4-1
DNA: TGCGCCAGCAGCCCCCTAGGACGGGATCTCTACGAGCAGTACTTC
CDR3: CASSPLGRDLYEQYF

J: TRBJ1-1
size: .
D: TRBD1
V: TRBV7-9
DNA: TGTGCCAGCAGCCCCCACAGGGGGCGGGGCACTGAAGCTTTCTTT
CDR3: CASSPHRGRGTEAFF

J: TRBJ1-2
size: .
D: .
V: TRBV7-9
DNA: TGTGCCAGCAGTCGAACAGGGAAGCGGGGCTATGGCTACACCTTC
CDR3: CASSRTGKRGYGYTF

J: TRBJ1-4
size: .
D: TRBD1
V: TRBV19
DNA: TGTGCCAGCTCTCGGGACAGGGGTAATGAAAAACTGTTTTTT
CDR3: CASSRDRGNEKLFF

J: TRBJ2-4
size: .
D: .
V: TRBV6-6
DNA: TGTGCCGGCCGTTCTGGGGCGAACATTCAGTACTTC
CDR3: CAGRSGANIQYF

J: TRBJ2-7
size: .
D: TRBD1
V: TRBV29-1
DNA: TGCAGCGTTGCCGGGACAGGGAGCTACGAGCAGTACTTC
CDR3: CSVAGTGSYEQYF

J: TRBJ2-1
size: .
D: .
V: TRBV30
DNA: TGTGCCTACACCAAGGGGGGGAAAGTCAATGAGCAGTTCTTC
CDR3: CAYTKGGKVNEQFF

J: TRBJ2-7
size: .
D: .
V: TRBV9
DNA: TGTGCCAGCAGCGATCACTTAGGGGGCTACGAGCAGTACTTC
CDR3: CASSDHLGGYEQYF

J: TRBJ2-3
size: .
D: .
V: TRBV28
DNA: TGTGCCAGCAGTATAGTCGATACGCAGTATTTT
CDR3: CASSIVDTQYF

J: TRBJ2-3
size: .
D: TRBD2
V: TRBV28
DNA: TGTGCCAGCAGCTCCCCCGGACTAGCGGGAGGGGTAAGGGATACGCAGTATTTT
CDR3: CASSSPGLAGGVRDTQYF

J: TRBJ1-2
size: .
D: .
V: TRBV28
DNA: TGTGCCAGCAGGCGGAGTGGGGGCGGCTATGGCTACACCTTC
CDR3: CASRRSGGGYGYTF

J: TRBJ2-2
size: .
D: .
V: TRBV11-2
DNA: TGTGCCAGCAGCCCGACTTGGACCGGGGAGCTGTTTTTT
CDR3: CASSPTWTGELFF

J: TRBJ2-7
size: .
D: TRBD1
V: TRBV27
DNA: TGTGCCAGCAGCCTTGGGACAGGTGGGGGCTACGAGCAGTACTTC
CDR3: CASSLGTGGGYEQYF

J: TRBJ2-2
size: .
D: .
V: TRBV27
DNA: TGTGCCAGCAGTTTGACGGAGACCGGGGAGCTGTTTTTT
CDR3: CASSLTETGELFF

J: TRBJ2-1
size: .
D: TRBD2
V: TRBV18
DNA: TGTGCCAGCTCACCACTCCTAGCGGGAAGCTCCTACAATGAGCAGTTCTTC
CDR3: CASSPLLAGSSYNEQFF

J: TRBJ1-3
size: .
D: .
V: TRBV5-1
DNA: TGCGCCAGCAGCTTCCCGGGTGGAAACACCATATATTTT
CDR3: CASSFPGGNTIYF

J: TRBJ2-7
size: .
D: .
V: TRBV7-6
DNA: TGTGCCAGCAGCTCGGGAAACACCTACGAGCAGTACTTC
CDR3: CASSSGNTYEQYF

J: TRBJ1-2
size: .
D: TRBD1
V: TRBV29-1
DNA: TGCAGCGGGCAGACAGGGGGTGGCTACACCTTC
CDR3: CSGQTGGGYTF

J: TRBJ1-4
size: .
D: .
V: TRBV5-6
DNA: TGTGCCAGCAGCCCATGGGGGGAAGTTGGTGAAAAACTGTTTTTT
CDR3: CASSPWGEVGEKLFF

J: TRBJ2-7
size: .
D: .
V: TRBV27
DNA: TGTGCCAGCAGTTTAAAGGGCCAAACTAGGGCCTCCTACGAGCAGTACTTC
CDR3: CASSLKGQTRASYEQYF

J: TRBJ1-1
size: few
D: .
V: TRBV7-2
DNA: TGTGCCAGCAGCTTAGGCCCCGCGACTGAAGCTTTCTTT
CDR3: CASSLGPATEAFF

J: TRBJ2-3
size: once
D: TRBD2
V: TRBV2
DNA: TGTGCCAGCAGTGATAGAAGCGGGAGCTGGGCAGATACGCAGTATTTT
CDR3: CASSDRSGSWADTQYF

J: TRBJ2-3
size: once
D: TRBD1
V: TRBV11-2
DNA: TGTGCCAGCAGCCCTAACAGGGGGAGTGACACAGATACGCAGTATTTT
CDR3: CASSPNRGSDTDTQYF

J: TRBJ2-6
size: .
D: .
V: TRBV19
DNA: TGTGCCAGTACGCGGCGGGACTCTGGGGCCAACGTCCTGACTTTC
CDR3: CASTRRDSGANVLTF

J: TRBJ1-1
size: .
D: .
V: TRBV5-1
DNA: TGCGCCAGCAGCTCCGGATACGCTGGGAGCACTGAAGCTTTCTTT
CDR3: CASSSGYAGSTEAFF

J: TRBJ1-2
size: .
D: TRBD1
V: TRBV28
DNA: TGTGCCAGCAGTAGTAGGGCGTACCGAGGACAGGGGAATGGCTACACCTTC
CDR3: CASSSRAYRGQGNGYTF